Following are 30 T cell receptor beta chains from one sample sequenced in a study of vaccination and CD4 T cells after COVID-19. Noted treatment: approximately 11-day PBMC culture with coronavirus spike peptide pools or control peptides (ViraFEST assay). The collection of CD4+ T cells from the unexposed donor took place before the COVID-19 pandemic (2011-2018). Cultured CD4+ T cell DNA was sequenced using the Oncomine TCR Beta short-read assay. A single record per CDR3 protein comes from TCRdb applying MiXCR to the PCR reads. The sample contains 8,800 or so distinct CDR3 sequences, 40% to 55% of which appear only once. The antigens of these receptors remain unknown. Specimen: CD4+ T cells from blood, cultured in vitro. These receptors all come from a human donor in good health.

J is TRBJ2-3 and V is TRBV9; D not resolved. The CDR3 is 15 residues long. Germline values: CDR1 SGDLS, CDR2 YYNGEE. Trimming stripped 0 bases from V and 1 base from J, with 9 bases between. Here the CDR3 DNA reads TGTGCCAGCAGCGTAGTAGGGTTTGGCACAGATACGCAGTATTTT. Protein sequence: CASSVVGFGTDTQYF.

This sequence joins TRBV7-9 and TRBJ2-5, with D possibly TRBD2 on 6 matching bases. Deletions cut 5 bases from V and 0 bases from J, with 16 bases between. CDR3 size: 16 residues. The germline V gene has CDR1 SEHNR and CDR2 FQNEAQ (reference sequence). CDR3 loop: CASSPGAGNYQETQYF. Here the CDR3 DNA reads TGTGCCAGCAGCCCCGGGGCGGGGAATTACCAAGAGACCCAGTACTTC.

This clonotype was seen a handful of times. The rearrangement joins TRBV2 to TRBJ1-6; TRBD1 is a possible D gene (6 bases). Germline V gene data show CDR1 as SNHLY and CDR2 as FYNNEI. V was clipped by 3 bases and J by 6 bases, with 9 bases between them. This CDR3 contains 14 residues. The CDR3 is CASSDVRGNSPLHF. Here the CDR3 DNA reads TGTGCCAGCAGTGATGTCAGGGGTAATTCACCCCTCCACTTT.

The V gene is TRBV27, the J gene TRBJ1-2, with D hard to call. The CDR3 contains 13 residues. Germline assignment: CDR1 MNHEY and CDR2 SMNVEV (reference sequence). The V end was cut by 6 bases, the J end by 5 bases, with 13 bases between. CDR3 residues: CASSSGVLYGYTF. The CDR3 DNA reads TGTGCCAGCAGCTCCGGTGTGCTATATGGCTACACCTTC.

This clonotype was counted once. V is TRBV29-1 and J is TRBJ1-1; D gene uncertain. Germline V gene sequence: CDR1 SQVTM, CDR2 ANQGSEA. This CDR3 is 13 amino acids long. V was pared by 3 bases and J by 6 bases, with 14 bases between. The CDR3 DNA is TGCAGCGTTGAGGATGGCATGAAGGCTGAAGCTTTCTTT. Amino acid sequence: CSVEDGMKAEAFF.

The chain links TRBV7-8 to TRBJ1-5, with 7 bases lining up with TRBD1. In germline, CDR1 is SGHVS, CDR2 FQNEAQ. This CDR3 has 15 residues. Trimming removed 6 bases from V and 3 bases from J; junction bases left unmatched: 8. CDR3 nucleotides: TGTGCCAGCAGTGCAACCGGGACAGTCAATCAGCCCCAGCATTTT. Its translation is CASSATGTVNQPQHF.

The chain recombines TRBV19 with TRBJ1-1; D ambiguous. This CDR3 spans 13 amino acids. Germline V CDR1 and CDR2: LNHDA, SQIVND (reference sequence). V lost 2 bases to trimming and J lost 3 bases, with 7 bases between them. The chain's CDR3 is CASSILGYTEAFF. Here the CDR3 DNA reads TGTGCCAGTAGTATACTGGGTTACACTGAAGCTTTCTTT.

CDR3 in DNA: TGCAGTGCTAGGGGATCACTAGGACGGGGGGATGAGCAGTTCTTC. Protein sequence: CSARGSLGRGDEQFF. This chain joins TRBV20-1 and TRBJ2-1; TRBD2 aligns across 7 bases. This CDR3 is 15 amino acids long. CDR1 is DFQATT, CDR2 SNEGSKA, per germline (reference sequence). The J segment lost 8 bases and the V segment lost 3 bases, leaving 13 bases of the junction unmatched.

This clonotype was detected only a few times. V and J are TRBV6-4 and TRBJ1-6; D gene uncertain. V shed 5 bases and J shed 7 bases, with 12 bases lying between them. Germline V CDR1 and CDR2: MRHNA, SNTAGT. This CDR3 spans 14 amino acids. The CDR3 protein is CASSKRHRNSPLHF. CDR3 nucleotides: TGTGCCAGCAGTAAGAGACACCGAAATTCACCCCTCCACTTT.

This clonotype occurred a few times. The CDR3 reads CASSLDPIRARAPNYGYTF. The CDR3 region has the DNA TGTGCCAGCAGTTTAGACCCCATCAGAGCCAGGGCGCCTAACTATGGCTACACCTTC. The J gene is TRBJ1-2, the V gene TRBV12-3 or TRBV12-4; weak D call: TRBD1 (5 bases). The CDR3 is 19 amino acids. Deletions cut 1 base from V and 0 bases from J, with 21 bases between.

This clonotype has more than one count but fewer than ten. The chain links TRBV7-2 to TRBJ2-7; weak D call: TRBD2 (6 bases). The V end was cut by 4 bases, the J end by 4 bases, with 17 bases between. Germline V gives CDR1 SGHTA, CDR2 FQGNSA. This CDR3 is built from 15 residues. The CDR3 DNA reads TGTGCCAGCAGCTCCAGTGGCGGGGCCATTTACGAGCAGTACTTC. It yields the protein CASSSSGGAIYEQYF.

The chain uses TRBV19 and TRBJ2-5, with 9 positions matching TRBD1. Per germline, CDR1 LNHDA and CDR2 SQIVND (reference sequence). V shed 4 bases and J 5 bases; nucleotides not matched to a gene: 8. The CDR3 contains 15 residues. CDR3 protein: CASSNGQGLQETQYF. CDR3 DNA: TGTGCCAGTAGTAATGGACAGGGGTTGCAGGAGACCCAGTACTTC.

The chain is built from TRBV19 and TRBJ1-5; no clear D gene. The CDR3 length is 13 residues. Germline CDR1 and CDR2: LNHDA and SQIVND (reference sequence). V lost 5 bases, J lost 7 bases, and 12 bases lay in between. For the CDR3, the DNA is TGTGCCAGTAGTCCGGGCCTACCACAGCCCCAGCATTTT. Its protein product is CASSPGLPQPQHF.

The chain couples TRBV4-3 to TRBJ1-6, with TRBD1 matching 7 bases. Germline V lookup: CDR1 LGHNA, CDR2 YSLEER. Trimming at V came to 0 bases and at J to 10 bases, leaving 12 bases not matched to a gene. The CDR3 is 17 residues long. For the CDR3, the DNA is TGCGCCAGCAGCCAAGATGCGGTCAGGGGGACCTCGTCACCCCTCCACTTT. This encodes CASSQDAVRGTSSPLHF.

The sample holds a few counts of this clonotype. The gene calls are TRBV7-9 and TRBJ1-2; unclear D gene. The V and J ends lost 4 bases and 7 bases respectively, with 7 bases between them. Germline-derived CDR1 and CDR2 are SEHNR and FQNEAQ (reference sequence). The CDR3 runs to 11 residues. The DNA of the CDR3 is TGTGCCAGCAGCTCAGGACGTGGCTACACCTTC. This translates into CASSSGRGYTF.

The chain has TRBV28 and TRBJ2-2; 7 bases line up with TRBD2. The CDR3 extends over 15 amino acids. With 6 bases clipped from V and 0 bases from J, the junction kept 4 bases outside the gene matches. Germline V gene lookup returns CDR1 MDHEN and CDR2 SYDVKM. The CDR3 DNA is TGTGCCAGCAGCCCCGGGACTACGAACACCGGGGAGCTGTTTTTT. Protein: CASSPGTTNTGELFF. The whole variable domain, filled in from reference TRBV28 and TRBJ2-2, reads DVKVTQSSRYLVKRTGEKVFLECVQDMDHENMFWYRQDPGLGLRLIYFSYDVKMKEKGDIPEGYSVSREKKERFSLILESASTNQTSMYLCASSPGTTNTGELFFGEGSRLTVL.

This clonotype came up a few times. The rearrangement joins TRBV6-2 or TRBV6-3 to TRBJ2-5; D is unresolved. The CDR3 has 11 amino acids. The germline V and J ends were trimmed by 3 bases and 5 bases, with 4 bases remaining between them. Germline values: CDR1 MNHEY, CDR2 SVGEGT. Here the CDR3 reads CASSYGETQYF. In DNA form, the CDR3 reads TGTGCCAGCAGTTATGGTGAGACCCAGTACTTC.

This sequence joins TRBV7-6 and TRBJ2-2; 9 bases match TRBD1. The ends lost 5 bases at V and 2 bases at J; junction bases unmatched: 3. Germline CDR1 is SGHVS and CDR2 is FNYEAQ. The CDR3 contains 15 residues. The CDR3 coding sequence is TGTGCCAGCAGCCCGGGACAGGGAAACACCGGGGAGCTGTTTTTT. Translating it yields CASSPGQGNTGELFF.

The chain couples TRBV19 to TRBJ1-5, with 9 bases lining up with TRBD1. V lost 5 bases, J lost 6 bases, and 14 bases stayed unmatched. The germline gives CDR1 LNHDA, CDR2 SQIVND (reference sequence). The CDR3 is 17 amino acids. The chain's CDR3 is CASSPLALRDRAQPQHF. The CDR3 DNA sequence: TGTGCCAGTAGTCCCTTGGCTTTACGGGACAGGGCTCAGCCCCAGCATTTT.

V and J are TRBV7-9 and TRBJ2-7, with TRBD2 matching over 11 bases. Germline-derived CDR1 and CDR2 are SEHNR and FQNEAQ (reference sequence). J was trimmed by 5 bases and V by 5 bases; bases with no gene match: 8. The CDR3 consists of 15 residues. The CDR3 bases are TGTGCCAGCAGCCCACTTAGCGGGAGGGGCAACGAGCAGTACTTC. It specifies CASSPLSGRGNEQYF.

The rearrangement links TRBV6-5 to TRBJ2-4; 9 bases align to TRBD2. V lost 0 bases, J lost 5 bases, and 5 bases stayed unmatched. The CDR3 consists of 16 residues. CDR1 is MNHEY and CDR2 is SVGAGI in the germline V gene. For the CDR3, the DNA is TGTGCCAGCAGTTACTCGCGGGGGGGGAGAGAAAACATTCAGTACTTC. Translated: CASSYSRGGRENIQYF.

The rearrangement joins TRBV25-1 to TRBJ2-7; 13 bases are a match to TRBD2. J was trimmed by 2 bases and V by 5 bases; bases with no gene match: 3. Germline V gene sequence: CDR1 MGHDK, CDR2 SYGVNS. The CDR3 consists of 15 residues. The CDR3 is CASSQGLAGTYEQYF. CDR3 sequence (DNA): TGTGCCAGCAGTCAGGGACTAGCGGGGACCTACGAGCAGTACTTC.

The chain recombines TRBV24-1 with TRBJ2-1; TRBD2 matches at 8 bases. CDR1 and CDR2 (germline): KGHDR, SFDVKD. This CDR3 has 15 residues. The trim removed 1 base at V and 7 bases at J, leaving 5 bases unmatched. The CDR3 bases are TGTGCCACCAGTGATTTTGGGACTAGAGGGAATGAGCAGTTCTTC. Translated, it gives CATSDFGTRGNEQFF.

This clonotype has a handful of counts. V usage is TRBV6-1 and J usage is TRBJ1-5, with D unresolved. The CDR3 is 15 amino acids. Germline CDR1 is MNHNS and CDR2 is SASEGT. Trimming removed 6 bases from V and 1 base from J, with 13 bases in between. The DNA of the CDR3 is TGTGCCAGCAGACGCCAGACCTCAAGCAATCAGCCCCAGCATTTT. This encodes CASRRQTSSNQPQHF.

The rearrangement joins TRBV27 to TRBJ1-2; TRBD1 aligns across 12 bases. Germline CDR1 and CDR2: MNHEY and SMNVEV (reference sequence). Trimming at V came to 3 bases and at J to 3 bases, leaving 5 bases not matched to a gene. CDR3 length: 16 amino acids. The CDR3 DNA is TGTGCCAGCAGTTTGGGGACAGGGGGCAAGGACTATGGCTACACCTTC. This codes for CASSLGTGGKDYGYTF.

The CDR3 coding sequence is TGTGCCAGCAGCTTGGAGAGCTCCTATAATTCACCCCTCCACTTT. It codes for CASSLESSYNSPLHF. The chain employs TRBV5-4 and TRBJ1-6; D not resolved. V was pared by 0 bases and J by 0 bases, with 4 bases between. CDR1 is SGHNT and CDR2 is YYREEE in the germline V gene (reference sequence). This CDR3 contains 15 residues.

The chain recombines TRBV6-1 with TRBJ2-3, with D hard to call. V was clipped by 7 bases and J by 1 base, with 15 bases between them. Germline CDR1 and CDR2: MNHNS and SASEGT. This CDR3 has 15 amino acids. The DNA for the CDR3 is TGTGCCAGCACCCCAATGGGATTTGGCACAGATACGCAGTATTTT. Residues: CASTPMGFGTDTQYF.

The sample holds a few counts of this clonotype. This chain connects TRBV29-1 to TRBJ2-2; D ambiguous. The CDR3 sequence is 11 residues long. Germline-derived CDR1 and CDR2 are SQVTM and ANQGSEA. Deletions cut 7 bases from V and 0 bases from J, with 3 bases between. CDR3 DNA sequence: TGCAGCGCAGCGAACACCGGGGAGCTGTTTTTT. It encodes CSAANTGELFF.

In this sample, this clonotype turned up a few times. The chain recombines TRBV30 with TRBJ1-6; 8 nucleotides line up with TRBD1. The trim removed 3 bases at V and 8 bases at J, leaving 12 bases unmatched. The CDR3 extends over 16 amino acids. CDR1 GTSNPN and CDR2 SVGIG come from the germline V gene (reference sequence). The CDR3 protein is CAWRQGAHWPDSPLHF. Here the CDR3 DNA reads TGTGCCTGGAGGCAGGGGGCGCATTGGCCTGATTCACCCCTCCACTTT.

This clonotype was observed a few times. J is TRBJ2-3 and V is TRBV5-8, with 9 positions matching TRBD2. Germline V gives CDR1 SGHTS, CDR2 YDEGEE. The CDR3 is made up of 16 amino acids. Trimming cost V 2 bases and J 0 bases; bases outside gene matches: 4. CDR3 region: CASSLGLAGSTDTQYF. The DNA of the CDR3 is TGTGCCAGCAGCTTAGGGCTAGCGGGGAGCACAGATACGCAGTATTTT.